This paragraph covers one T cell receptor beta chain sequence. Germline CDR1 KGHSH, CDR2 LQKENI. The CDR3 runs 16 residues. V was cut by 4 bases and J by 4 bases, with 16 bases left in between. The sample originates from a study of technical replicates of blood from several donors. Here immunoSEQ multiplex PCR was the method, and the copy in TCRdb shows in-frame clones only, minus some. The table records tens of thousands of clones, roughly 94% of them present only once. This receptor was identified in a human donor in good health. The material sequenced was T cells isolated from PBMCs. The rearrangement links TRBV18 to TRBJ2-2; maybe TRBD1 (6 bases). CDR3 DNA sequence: TGTGCCAGCTCACACACAGGGACCGGGGCCACCGGGGAGCTGTTTTTT. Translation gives CASSHTGTGATGELFF.